A single sample is the source of the 18 T cell receptor beta chains below, sequenced in a study of blood T cell repertoires in COVID-19. Some clones are missing from TCRdb's copy, which holds only in-frame ones; the method was immunoSEQ multiplex PCR. The sample shows about 270,000 clones, approximately 84% of them seen only once. The sequenced sample consisted of PBMCs or T cells enriched from blood (not recorded which). Receptor source: a man younger than 30 who had recovered from COVID-19.

This sequence joins TRBV5-1 and TRBJ1-2; D is possibly TRBD1 (6 bases). Germline assignment: CDR1 SGHRS and CDR2 YFSETQ. The V end lost 4 bases, the J end lost 3 bases, and 16 bases lay between the germline ends. The CDR3 is 15 residues long. CDR3: CASSGGTGLDYGYTF. The CDR3 DNA follows: TGCGCCAGCAGCGGGGGAACAGGGCTGGACTATGGCTACACCTTC.

The chain combines TRBV27 with TRBJ1-5, with a possible D match to TRBD1 (6 bases). V was trimmed by 6 bases and J by 7 bases, leaving 16 bases between them. The CDR3 contains 14 residues. The germline V gene encodes CDR1 MNHEY and CDR2 SMNVEV (reference sequence). CDR3 sequence: CASSRRGALQPQHF. CDR3 bases: TGTGCCAGCAGCCGGCGGGGGGCTTTGCAGCCCCAGCATTTT.

The chain combines TRBV7-8 with TRBJ1-5; tentatively, D is TRBD1 (6 bases). This CDR3 is 15 amino acids long. Between the trimmed V and J ends, which lost 5 bases and 1 base, there was a span of 12 bases. Germline values: CDR1 SGHVS, CDR2 FQNEAQ. CDR3 protein: CASSGYRDSNQPQHF. In DNA form, the CDR3 reads TGTGCCAGCAGCGGATACAGGGACAGCAATCAGCCCCAGCATTTT.

This chain uses TRBV3-1 (or the pseudogene TRBV3-2) with TRBJ2-1; no reliable D call. V gave up 1 base and J gave up 0 bases, with 7 bases separating them. The CDR3 extends over 15 amino acids. From germline, CDR1 is LGHDT and CDR2 YNNKEL (reference sequence). CDR3 bases: TGTGCCAGCAGCCAAGTAGAAATCTCCTACAATGAGCAGTTCTTC. Translating it yields CASSQVEISYNEQFF.

This clone was observed once. The V and J genes are TRBV7-3 and TRBJ2-2; 8 nucleotides match TRBD2. This CDR3 has 14 amino acids. Germline V lookup: CDR1 SGHTA, CDR2 FQGTGA. J gave up 3 bases and V 8 bases, and 5 bases lay outside the gene matches. In DNA, the CDR3 is TGTGCCAGCCACCCGGGGGGGGACACCGGGGAGCTGTTTTTT. Residues: CASHPGGDTGELFF.

V is TRBV29-1 and J is TRBJ1-1; D is undetermined. The V end lost 4 bases, the J end lost 3 bases, and 6 bases lay between the germline ends. CDR1 is SQVTM and CDR2 is ANQGSEA in the germline V gene. The CDR3 runs 11 residues. The CDR3 DNA is TGCAGCGTTGGGCAGGACACTGAAGCTTTCTTT. It specifies CSVGQDTEAFF.

J is TRBJ2-1 and V is TRBV7-2; 10 bases fit TRBD2. The CDR3 has 16 amino acids. Germline values: CDR1 SGHTA, CDR2 FQGNSA. Trimming removed 2 bases from V and 5 bases from J; junction bases left unmatched: 6. CDR3 region: CASSLFPLAGDNEQFF. In DNA form, the CDR3 reads TGTGCCAGCAGCTTATTCCCCCTAGCGGGAGACAATGAGCAGTTCTTC.

The V call is TRBV11-2, the J call TRBJ1-1; no clear D. The ends were cut back, 6 bases at V and 1 base at J, with 15 bases in the middle. The CDR3 loop spans 15 amino acids. CDR1 is SGHAT and CDR2 is FQNNGV in the germline V gene. As DNA, the CDR3 is TGTGCCAGCAGTTATTACAGCTTCGAGAACACTGAAGCTTTCTTT. Protein: CASSYYSFENTEAFF.

J is TRBJ1-2 and V is TRBV5-1; D may be TRBD1 (5 bases). The CDR3 runs to 14 residues. Trimming took 0 bases from V and 4 from J, leaving 10 bases between them. CDR1 is SGHRS, CDR2 YFSETQ, per germline. The CDR3 DNA follows: TGCGCCAGCAGCTTGGCGGGGGTGGGCTATGGCTACACCTTC. It yields the protein CASSLAGVGYGYTF.

The chain has TRBV12-5 and TRBJ1-5, with D tentatively TRBD1 (6 bases). Germline V gene lookup returns CDR1 LGHNT and CDR2 FRNRAP. Trimming removed 5 bases from V and 0 bases from J, with 14 bases in between. There are 16 residues in the CDR3. In DNA, the CDR3 is TGTGCTAGTGGTCTCGGGACACTTGGTAGCAATCAGCCCCAGCATTTT. Translation: CASGLGTLGSNQPQHF.

The chain joins TRBV30 to TRBJ2-3; 13 nucleotides align to TRBD2. The CDR3 totals 16 residues. In germline, CDR1 is GTSNPN, CDR2 SVGIG (reference sequence). V trimming: 3 bases; J trimming: 6 bases; junction bases outside the gene matches: 9. The CDR3 loop reads CAWSLGLAGEGDTQYF. In nucleotides, the CDR3 is TGTGCCTGGAGCCTCGGACTAGCGGGAGAGGGGGATACGCAGTATTTT. The entire variable domain, with the rest obtained from reference TRBV30 and TRBJ2-3, is as follows: SQTIHQWPATLVQPVGSPLSLECTVEGTSNPNLYWYRQAAGRGLQLLFYSVGIGQISSEVPQNLSASRPQDRQFILSSKKLLLSDSGFYLCAWSLGLAGEGDTQYFGPGTRLTVL.

The rearrangement joins TRBV19 to TRBJ2-3, with D tentatively TRBD2 (6 bases). This CDR3 has 15 residues. Trimming left V 3 bases short and J 3 bases short, with 13 bases between. CDR1 LNHDA and CDR2 SQIVND come from the germline V gene (reference sequence). CDR3 sequence (DNA): TGTGCCAGTAGTATCGTCTGGGGAGGTACAGATACGCAGTATTTT. This gives the protein CASSIVWGGTDTQYF.

This sequence joins TRBV6-4 and TRBJ1-5, with TRBD1 matching 8 bases. Germline-derived CDR1 and CDR2 are MRHNA and SNTAGT. The CDR3 extends over 14 amino acids. The ends lost 4 bases at V and 7 bases at J; junction bases unmatched: 6. The CDR3 sequence is CASSAGTGQQPQHF. CDR3 sequence (DNA): TGTGCCAGCAGTGCGGGGACAGGTCAGCAGCCCCAGCATTTT.

This rearrangement joins TRBV2 to TRBJ2-7; 7 bases map to TRBD1. Germline-derived CDR1 and CDR2 are SNHLY and FYNNEI. This CDR3 comprises 13 residues. V dropped 6 bases and J dropped 1; count of bases not matched to a gene: 3. This CDR3 reads CASRQGSSYEQYF. In DNA form, the CDR3 reads TGTGCCAGCAGACAGGGGTCGTCCTACGAGCAGTACTTC.

The chain carries TRBV4-1 and TRBJ2-5, with a possible D match to TRBD2 (5 bases). The CDR3 has 16 residues. Trimming shortened V by 0 bases and J by 0 bases, and 11 bases separated the two germline ends. Germline CDR1 MGHRA, CDR2 YSYEKL. This CDR3 is CASSQERGSYQETQYF. DNA of the CDR3: TGCGCCAGCAGCCAAGAGCGAGGGAGTTACCAAGAGACCCAGTACTTC.

In its sample, this clone was seen once. At one of its ends the junction is not consistent with the germline gene, which may arise from a read error. The V gene is TRBV11-3, the J gene TRBJ2-1; TRBD2 aligns across 7 bases. The germline V gene has CDR1 SGHNT and CDR2 YENEEA. The CDR3 extends over 16 amino acids. The CDR3 loop is CASSLERDLSYNEQFF. The DNA for the CDR3 is TGTGCCAGCAGCCTAGAGCGGGATCTCTCCTACAATGAGCAGTTCTTC.

V gene TRBV19 combines with J gene TRBJ2-4; the D gene is possibly TRBD1 (5 bases). This CDR3 has 14 amino acids. Germline V CDR1 and CDR2: LNHDA, SQIVND (reference sequence). Trimming shortened V by 8 bases and J by 0 bases, and 11 bases separated the two germline ends. The CDR3 loop is CASGEGVAKNIQYF. CDR3 nucleotides: TGTGCCAGTGGGGAAGGGGTAGCCAAAAACATTCAGTACTTC.

This chain links TRBV18 with TRBJ1-1, with TRBD1 matching over 10 bases. V gave up 0 bases and J gave up 4 bases; unmatched junction bases: 5. Germline-derived CDR1 and CDR2 are KGHSH and LQKENI. The CDR3 is 16 amino acids. The CDR3 here is CASSPPTGGPGTEAFF. In DNA, the CDR3 is TGTGCCAGCTCACCACCGACAGGGGGCCCGGGCACTGAAGCTTTCTTT.